Only a few counts were recorded for the clone carrying this T cell receptor beta chain. The primer mix had 60 Vbeta and 13 Jbeta primers. The assay was immunoSEQ multiplex PCR, and TCRdb's table has in-frame clones only and misses some. Seen here are about 110,000 clones, about 83% observed once, and the top ten hold approximately 5.1%. This sample stems from a study of cytomegalovirus exposure and HLA in healthy donors. This TCR was sampled from a female donor in good health and CMV-seropositive. Material: PBMCs.

CDR3 DNA sequence: TGTGCCAGCCAGCGGGGGCTTTACAATGAGCAGTTCTTC. Protein: CASQRGLYNEQFF. The chain recombines TRBV19 with TRBJ2-1; 8 bases align to TRBD2. V shed 9 bases, J shed 4 bases, and the junction held 5 bases outside the gene matches. The CDR3 has 13 amino acids. Per the germline V gene, CDR1 is LNHDA and CDR2 is SQIVND (reference sequence).